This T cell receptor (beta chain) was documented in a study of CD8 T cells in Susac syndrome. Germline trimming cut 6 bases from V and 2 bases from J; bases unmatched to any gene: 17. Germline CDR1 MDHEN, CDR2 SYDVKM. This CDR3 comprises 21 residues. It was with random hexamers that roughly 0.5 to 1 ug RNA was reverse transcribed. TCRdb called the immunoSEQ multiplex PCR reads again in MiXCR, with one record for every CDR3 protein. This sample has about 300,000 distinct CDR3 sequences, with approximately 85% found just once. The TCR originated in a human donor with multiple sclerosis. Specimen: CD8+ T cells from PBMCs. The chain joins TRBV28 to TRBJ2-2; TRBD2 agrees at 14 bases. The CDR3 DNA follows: TGTGCCAGCAGACCTATTTTTGTGACTAGCGGGAGGGAACTTAACACCGGGGAGCTGTTTTTT. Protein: CASRPIFVTSGRELNTGELFF.